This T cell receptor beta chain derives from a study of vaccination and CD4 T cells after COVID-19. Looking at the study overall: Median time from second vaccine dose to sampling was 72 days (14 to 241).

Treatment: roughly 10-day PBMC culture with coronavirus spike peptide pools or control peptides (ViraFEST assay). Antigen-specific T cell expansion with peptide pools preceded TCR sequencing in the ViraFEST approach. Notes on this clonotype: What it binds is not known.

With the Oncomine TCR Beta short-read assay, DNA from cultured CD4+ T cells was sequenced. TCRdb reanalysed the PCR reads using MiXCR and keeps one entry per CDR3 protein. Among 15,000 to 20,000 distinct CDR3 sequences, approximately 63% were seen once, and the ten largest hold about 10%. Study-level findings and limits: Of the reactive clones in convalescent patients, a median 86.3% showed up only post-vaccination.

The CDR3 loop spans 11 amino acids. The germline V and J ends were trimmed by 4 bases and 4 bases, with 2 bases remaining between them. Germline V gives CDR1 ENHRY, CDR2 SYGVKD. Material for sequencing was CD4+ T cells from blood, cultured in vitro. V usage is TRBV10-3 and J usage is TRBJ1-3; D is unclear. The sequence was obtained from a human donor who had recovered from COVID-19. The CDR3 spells CAISGGNTIYF. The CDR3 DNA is TGTGCCATCAGTGGGGGAAACACCATATATTTT.